One sample yielded the 11 T cell receptor beta chains listed below, sequenced in a study of blood T cell repertoires in COVID-19. TCRdb keeps only in-frame clones here, not all; method: immunoSEQ multiplex PCR. The data show a few hundred thousand clones, about 86% seen once. The specimen sequenced was peripheral blood. The receptors stem from a man between 18 and 29 years old with active or convalescent COVID-19.

The J gene is TRBJ2-1, the V gene TRBV30, with 7 bases aligning to TRBD2. The V segment lost 2 bases and the J segment 4 bases; nucleotides outside the gene matches: 8. CDR1 is GTSNPN and CDR2 is SVGIG in the germline V gene (reference sequence). The CDR3 spans 15 residues. CDR3 loop: CAWSPMGGLYNEQFF. The DNA of the CDR3 is TGTGCCTGGAGTCCAATGGGAGGGCTTTACAATGAGCAGTTCTTC.

This chain links TRBV6-2 or TRBV6-3 with TRBJ1-6, with D tentatively TRBD1 (6 bases). V gave up 2 bases and J gave up 9 bases, with 11 bases separating them. This CDR3 is 14 amino acids long. Germline V gene lookup returns CDR1 MNHEY and CDR2 SVGEGT. Here the CDR3 reads CASSYPRGTSPLHF. DNA for the CDR3: TGTGCCAGCAGTTACCCCAGGGGTACTTCACCCCTCCACTTT.

The chain links TRBV7-6 to TRBJ2-1; D gene unclear. This CDR3 comprises 16 residues. Trimming took 5 bases from V and 5 from J, leaving 19 bases between them. In germline, CDR1 is SGHVS, CDR2 FNYEAQ. CDR3 region: CASSTPVRGTNNEQFF. As DNA, the CDR3 is TGTGCCAGCAGCACCCCGGTCCGCGGAACTAACAATGAGCAGTTCTTC.

This clone has a single count. The chain joins TRBV5-6 to TRBJ2-7, with 12 nucleotides matching TRBD1. J lost 5 bases, V lost 3 bases, and 9 bases had no gene match. Germline V gives CDR1 SGHDT, CDR2 YYEEEE. CDR3 length: 16 residues. The CDR3 DNA reads as TGTGCCAGCAGCTCCGGGACAGGGGGCTTTGTCGACGAGCAGTACTTC. It codes for CASSSGTGGFVDEQYF.

The chain joins TRBV6-2 or TRBV6-3 to TRBJ2-1, with 9 bases matching TRBD2. Germline assignment: CDR1 MNHEY and CDR2 SVGEGT. The CDR3 runs to 14 residues. The ends lost 2 bases at V and 10 bases at J; junction bases unmatched: 6. CDR3 loop: CASSYTAGGGEQFF. CDR3 nucleotide sequence: TGTGCCAGCAGTTACACAGCGGGAGGTGGGGAGCAGTTCTTC.

This clone was counted a few times. V is TRBV6-5 and J is TRBJ1-2; D is possibly TRBD1 (6 bases). The CDR3 is made up of 15 amino acids. The V gene's germline CDR1 is MNHEY and CDR2 SVGAGI. The V and J ends lost 7 bases and 6 bases respectively, with 21 bases between them. CDR3 amino acids: CASITTRGTPDGYTF. The CDR3 nucleotides are TGTGCCAGCATCACTACCAGGGGAACCCCGGATGGCTACACCTTC.

The chain couples TRBV24-1 to TRBJ2-3; 11 nucleotides align to TRBD1. This CDR3 has 15 amino acids. Germline lookup yields CDR1 KGHDR and CDR2 SFDVKD. Trimming removed 5 bases from V and 6 bases from J; junction bases left unmatched: 6. CDR3 amino acids: CATSGAGQGADTQYF. The DNA for the CDR3 is TGTGCCACCAGTGGGGCCGGACAGGGGGCTGATACGCAGTATTTT.

This rearrangement joins TRBV5-1 to TRBJ2-2; 7 positions match TRBD1. The CDR3 sequence is 15 residues long. The V gene's germline CDR1 is SGHRS and CDR2 YFSETQ. Trimming took 3 bases from V and 4 from J; bases not matched to a gene: 6. The CDR3 DNA is TGCGCCAGCAGCTGGACAGGAGAAACCACCGGGGAGCTGTTTTTT. Amino acids: CASSWTGETTGELFF.

The chain recombines TRBV18 with TRBJ2-2, with D possibly matching TRBD2 (5 bases). The germline gives CDR1 KGHSH, CDR2 LQKENI. V was clipped by 4 bases and J by 8 bases, with 11 bases between them. This CDR3 has 13 residues. CDR3 region: CASSLLATGELFF. The DNA of the CDR3 is TGTGCCAGCTCACTCCTAGCAACTGGGGAGCTGTTTTTT. The whole variable domain, filled in from reference TRBV18 and TRBJ2-2, reads NAGVMQNPRHLVRRRGQEARLRCSPMKGHSHVYWYRQLPEEGLKFMVYLQKENIIDESGMPKERFSAEFPKEGPSILRIQQVVRGDSAAYFCASSLLATGELFFGEGSRLTVL.

The rearrangement joins TRBV7-2 to TRBJ2-7; possible D gene TRBD1, 6 bases. The CDR3 consists of 14 residues. The V end lost 5 bases, the J end lost 0 bases, and 11 bases lay between the germline ends. Germline V lookup: CDR1 SGHTA, CDR2 FQGNSA. The CDR3 DNA follows: TGTGCCAGCAGCGCGGACAGAAGCTCCTACGAGCAGTACTTC. Encoded protein: CASSADRSSYEQYF.

The genes are TRBV5-1 and TRBJ1-2; 9 bases agree with TRBD1. Trimming took 0 bases from V and 6 from J; bases not matched to a gene: 6. CDR3 length equals 15 residues. The germline V gene encodes CDR1 SGHRS and CDR2 YFSETQ. The CDR3 DNA sequence: TGCGCCAGCAGCTTGGGGGGACAGGGTGCCCATGGCTACACCTTC. Translating it yields CASSLGGQGAHGYTF.